This entry lists 19 T cell receptor beta chains sequenced from one sample in a study of blood T cell repertoires in COVID-19 (TCRdb year 2020). Library creation used the immunoSEQ multiplex PCR assay. Drawn from immuneACCESS, this table holds only the in-frame rearrangements with V and J called that TCRdb kept. Clones are partly lost; checked studies trace under half to an unresolved V gene and leave the rest unexplained. This sample lists about 90,000 clones; around 93% were detected once. 1.8% of the sample belongs to the ten largest clones. Input material: peripheral blood. The receptors stem from a human donor with active COVID-19. The donor label of this sample is uncertain.

The chain employs TRBV5-1 and TRBJ2-7, with TRBD2 matching over 7 bases. Germline V gives CDR1 SGHRS, CDR2 YFSETQ. This CDR3 has 14 amino acids. Trimming cost V 4 bases and J 1 base; bases outside gene matches: 5. CDR3 loop: CASSVWGGSYEQYF. Here the CDR3 DNA reads TGCGCCAGCAGCGTGTGGGGAGGGTCCTACGAGCAGTACTTC. Drawing the rest from reference TRBV5-1 and TRBJ2-7, the complete variable domain is KAGVTQTPRYLIKTRGQQVTLSCSPISGHRSVSWYQQTPGQGLQFLFEYFSETQRNKGNFPGRFSGRQFSNSRSEMNVSTLELGDSALYLCASSVWGGSYEQYFGPGTRLTVT.

This clone was counted once. This sequence joins TRBV6-2 or TRBV6-3 and TRBJ2-7, with 9 bases aligning to TRBD1. V was clipped by 5 bases and J by 3 bases; unmatched bases: 11. Germline V lookup: CDR1 MNHEY, CDR2 SVGEGT. The CDR3 spans 16 residues. CDR3 sequence (DNA): TGTGCCAGCAGTAAACATACGGGACAGGGTAACTACGAGCAGTACTTC. This codes for CASSKHTGQGNYEQYF.

The chain couples TRBV5-1 to TRBJ1-3, with D tentatively TRBD1 (6 bases). The germline gives CDR1 SGHRS, CDR2 YFSETQ. This CDR3 is built from 17 residues. Between the trimmed V and J ends, which lost 1 base and 0 bases, there was a span of 14 bases. CDR3 loop: CASSLQGQGSSGNTIYF. The DNA for the CDR3 is TGCGCCAGCAGCTTGCAGGGACAAGGAAGCTCTGGAAACACCATATATTTT.

The chain is built from TRBV4-1 and TRBJ2-7; 9 bases are a match to TRBD2. The CDR3 runs to 15 residues. Germline V CDR1 and CDR2: MGHRA, YSYEKL. Losses at the gene ends were 2 bases for V and 7 bases for J; bases not matched to a gene: 9. The CDR3 DNA follows: TGCGCCAGCAGCCAATTTAGCGGGGGTGGGGGAGAGCAGTACTTC. This encodes CASSQFSGGGGEQYF.

V gene TRBV12-5 combines with J gene TRBJ2-3; D gene ambiguous. In germline, CDR1 is LGHNT, CDR2 FRNRAP. Trimming left V 7 bases short and J 2 bases short, with 10 bases between. The length of the CDR3 is 13 residues. The CDR3 loop is CASVPLDTDTQYF. As DNA, the CDR3 is TGTGCTAGTGTACCCTTAGACACAGATACGCAGTATTTT.

V usage is TRBV11-3 and J usage is TRBJ2-3, with D possibly being TRBD1 (5 bases). V was cut by 1 base and J by 6 bases, with 8 bases left in between. This CDR3 is 13 amino acids long. Germline V gene lookup returns CDR1 SGHNT and CDR2 YENEEA. For the CDR3, the DNA is TGTGCCAGCAGCTTAGCCCCAGGGGATACGCAGTATTTT. Its translation: CASSLAPGDTQYF.

The chain combines TRBV6-6 with TRBJ1-2, with 7 positions matching TRBD1. The V segment lost 6 bases and the J segment 5 bases; nucleotides outside the gene matches: 6. The CDR3 has 13 residues. Looked up from germline, CDR1 is MNHNY and CDR2 is SVGAGI (reference sequence). DNA of the CDR3: TGTGCCAGCAGAAGGACAGGAGGTTATGGCTACACCTTC. It codes for CASRRTGGYGYTF.

This clone came up once. The chain uses TRBV7-2 and TRBJ1-1; 9 bases are shared with TRBD1. The V segment lost 3 bases and the J segment 3 bases; nucleotides outside the gene matches: 5. The CDR3 length is 15 residues. Germline CDR1 is SGHTA and CDR2 is FQGNSA. The CDR3 nucleotides are TGTGCCAGCAGCTTGAACAGGGGGCTTGACACTGAAGCTTTCTTT. Its translation is CASSLNRGLDTEAFF.

The chain uses TRBV7-8 and TRBJ1-5, with D unclear. The CDR3 is 14 residues long. V lost 8 bases and J 0 bases, leaving 11 bases between the germline ends. CDR1 and CDR2 from the germline V gene are SGHVS and FQNEAQ. In nucleotides, the CDR3 is TGTGCCAGCTCGAAAGTAGATAGCAATCAGCCCCAGCATTTT. It translates to CASSKVDSNQPQHF.

This chain connects TRBV9 to TRBJ2-1; maybe TRBD1 (5 bases). From germline, CDR1 is SGDLS and CDR2 YYNGEE. V shed 4 bases and J shed 3 bases, with 17 bases lying between them. The length of the CDR3 is 16 residues. Here the CDR3 reads CASSHQGGRLYNEQFF. CDR3 coding DNA: TGTGCCAGCAGCCACCAGGGTGGCCGACTCTACAATGAGCAGTTCTTC.

The V call is TRBV5-1, the J call TRBJ2-6; tentative D call: TRBD1 (6 bases). Germline V gives CDR1 SGHRS, CDR2 YFSETQ. This CDR3 has 15 residues. V was pared by 2 bases and J by 1 base, with 7 bases between. The CDR3 sequence is CASSLQGSGANVLTF. CDR3 nucleotide sequence: TGCGCCAGCAGCTTACAGGGTTCTGGGGCCAACGTCCTGACTTTC.

The genes are TRBV3-1 (or the pseudogene TRBV3-2) and TRBJ2-7; 9 nucleotides line up with TRBD1. V trimming: 3 bases; J trimming: 3 bases; junction bases outside the gene matches: 9. CDR3 length equals 16 residues. Germline CDR1 LGHDT, CDR2 YNNKEL (reference sequence). DNA for the CDR3: TGTGCCAGCAGCCAGTTCCCGGGACAGGGATTCTACGAGCAGTACTTC. Translation gives CASSQFPGQGFYEQYF.

The chain is built from TRBV2 and TRBJ2-7, with no clear D. V lost 2 bases to trimming and J lost 3 bases, with 8 bases between them. CDR1 is SNHLY, CDR2 FYNNEI, per germline. The CDR3 sequence is 13 residues long. CDR3 nucleotides: TGTGCCAGCAGTGAAAACGGTAGCTACGAGCAGTACTTC. Its translation: CASSENGSYEQYF.

The CDR3 region has the DNA TGTGCCAGCTCACCAATGACAGGGGGCTTCAACGAGCAGTACTTC. Translation: CASSPMTGGFNEQYF. V is TRBV18 and J is TRBJ2-7, with 10 bases aligning to TRBD1. CDR3 length equals 15 residues. CDR1 KGHSH and CDR2 LQKENI come from the germline V gene. J lost 5 bases, V lost 2 bases, and 6 bases had no gene match.

The V gene is TRBV5-4, the J gene TRBJ2-2, with 9 bases fitting TRBD2. This CDR3 has 15 amino acids. Germline V gene sequence: CDR1 SGHNT, CDR2 YYREEE (reference sequence). After removal of 5 bases from V and 1 base from J, the junction contained 3 bases not matched to a gene. CDR3: CASRISGGNTGELFF. The CDR3 DNA is TGTGCCAGCAGGATTAGCGGGGGGAACACCGGGGAGCTGTTTTTT.

V is TRBV5-4 and J is TRBJ1-6, with D hard to call. The CDR3 length is 15 residues. Germline CDR1 reads SGHNT; CDR2 reads YYREEE (reference sequence). The V end lost 7 bases, the J end lost 7 bases, and 18 bases lay between the germline ends. CDR3 region: CASRTWTDGNSPLHF. The CDR3 DNA reads TGTGCCAGCCGAACCTGGACTGACGGGAATTCACCCCTCCACTTT.

This sequence joins TRBV18 and TRBJ1-2; 8 bases are a match to TRBD1. Germline V gene data show CDR1 as KGHSH and CDR2 as LQKENI. The CDR3 has 13 residues. J gave up 4 bases and V 2 bases, and 0 bases lay outside the gene matches. Written as DNA, the CDR3 is TGTGCCAGCTCACCAGGACAGGGCTATGGCTACACCTTC. It codes for CASSPGQGYGYTF.

This CDR3 reads CASSQWRGGANSPLHF. The DNA for the CDR3 is TGTGCCAGCAGCCAATGGAGAGGGGGAGCTAATTCACCCCTCCACTTT. The chain carries TRBV3-1 (or the pseudogene TRBV3-2) and TRBJ1-6, with D possibly being TRBD1 (6 bases). This CDR3 comprises 16 residues. With 2 bases removed from V and 6 bases from J, the gap between germline ends came to 14 bases. The germline V gene encodes CDR1 LGHDT and CDR2 YNNKEL (reference sequence).

CDR3 coding DNA: TGTGCCAGCAGCCAATCCCCGTGCGGTGCCTACGAGCAGTACTTC. Amino acids: CASSQSPCGAYEQYF. The genes are TRBV3-1 (or the pseudogene TRBV3-2) and TRBJ2-7; D remains unclear. CDR1 and CDR2 from the germline V gene are LGHDT and YNNKEL (reference sequence). V lost 2 bases, J lost 2 bases, and 13 bases lay in between. This CDR3 contains 15 residues.